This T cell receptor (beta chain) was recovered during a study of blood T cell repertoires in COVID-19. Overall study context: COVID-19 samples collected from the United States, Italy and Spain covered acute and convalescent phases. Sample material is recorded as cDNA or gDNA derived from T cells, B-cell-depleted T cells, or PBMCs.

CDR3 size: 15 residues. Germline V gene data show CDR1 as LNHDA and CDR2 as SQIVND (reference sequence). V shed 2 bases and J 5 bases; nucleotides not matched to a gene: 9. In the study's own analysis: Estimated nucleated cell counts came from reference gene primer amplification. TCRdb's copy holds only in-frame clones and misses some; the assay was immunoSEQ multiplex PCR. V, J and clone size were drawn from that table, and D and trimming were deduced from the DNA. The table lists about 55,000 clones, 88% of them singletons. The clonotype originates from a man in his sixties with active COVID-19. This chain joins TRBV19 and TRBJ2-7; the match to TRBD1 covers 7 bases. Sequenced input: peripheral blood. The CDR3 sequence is CASSIRPRGIDEQYF. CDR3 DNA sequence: TGTGCCAGTAGTATAAGACCCAGGGGGATCGACGAGCAGTACTTC.